A single sample gave rise to the 30 T cell receptor beta chains below, sequenced in a study of T cells in Graves' hyperthyroidism and ophthalmopathy. TCR beta CDR3 region amplification was performed from RNA transcripts. With the HTBI primer set, the TCR CDR3 went through a first round of RT-PCR. TCRdb recomputed calls from the multiplex PCR reads with MiXCR, one row per CDR3 protein. The table has about 720,000 distinct CDR3 sequences, under 20% seen once. Sequencing was carried out using blood. These receptors all stem from a woman in her forties or fifties with Graves' hyperthyroidism that later progressed to Graves' ophthalmopathy.

The gene calls are TRBV19 and TRBJ1-2; 7 bases align to TRBD1. The CDR3 sequence is 15 residues long. In germline, CDR1 is LNHDA, CDR2 SQIVND (reference sequence). Unmatched junction bases numbered 11, after V lost 6 bases and J lost 4 bases. The CDR3 loop reads CASSTTGQSSYGYTF. CDR3 bases: TGTGCCAGTAGCACCACGGGACAGTCCTCCTATGGCTACACCTTC.

This clonotype was seen a single time. This may be a read error, as it is one base from a much larger clone. CDR3: CASRGRGPANYGYTF. CDR3 nucleotides: TGTGCCAGCCGTGGCAGGGGACCAGCTAACTATGGCTACACCTTC. The chain links TRBV3-1 to TRBJ1-2, with TRBD1 as a possible D gene (6 bases). V lost 8 bases and J 0 bases, leaving 16 bases between the germline ends. In germline, CDR1 is LGHDT, CDR2 YNNKEL (reference sequence). The length of the CDR3 is 15 residues.

Only a few counts were recorded for this clonotype. The CDR3 region is CASSDGAAGETQYF. In nucleotides, the CDR3 is TGTGCCAGCAGCGACGGGGCCGCCGGGGAGACCCAGTACTTC. The J gene is TRBJ2-5, the V gene TRBV27, with D perhaps given as TRBD1 or TRBD2 (5 bases each). The CDR3 sequence is 14 residues long. Trimming took 6 bases from V and 5 from J, leaving 16 bases between them. Germline CDR1 reads MNHEY; CDR2 reads SMNVEV (reference sequence).

This clonotype was recorded many times. The V and J genes are TRBV5-1 and TRBJ2-3; 7 nucleotides align to TRBD2. Trimming removed 0 bases from V and 2 bases from J; junction bases left unmatched: 9. Germline V gene data show CDR1 as SGHRS and CDR2 as YFSETQ. CDR3 length equals 17 residues. The CDR3 here is CASSLAKTSTFTDTQYF. The CDR3 nucleotides read TGCGCCAGCAGCTTGGCCAAGACTAGCACTTTCACAGATACGCAGTATTTT.

This chain joins TRBV7-9 and TRBJ1-6; 8 bases map to TRBD1. Germline V gene sequence: CDR1 SEHNR, CDR2 FQNEAQ (reference sequence). J gave up 7 bases and V 0 bases, and 8 bases lay outside the gene matches. CDR3 length: 17 residues. The CDR3 spells CASSLAWTGSGNSPLHF. The CDR3 nucleotides are TGTGCCAGCAGCTTAGCTTGGACAGGGAGCGGGAATTCACCCCTCCACTTT.

This clonotype has a handful of counts. The chain couples TRBV5-1 to TRBJ1-2; tentatively, D is TRBD1 (6 bases). Germline CDR1 reads SGHRS; CDR2 reads YFSETQ. V dropped 1 base and J dropped 8 bases, with 24 bases sitting between them. This CDR3 region has 17 residues. The CDR3, as DNA: TGCGCCAGCAGCTTGAACCCCCCGGGACACGACCCTAGAGGCTACACCTTC. Translation gives CASSLNPPGHDPRGYTF.

This clonotype was counted ten times or more. The chain couples TRBV7-6 to TRBJ1-4; 11 bases map to TRBD1. Germline CDR1 reads SGHVS; CDR2 reads FNYEAQ. The CDR3 has 13 amino acids. The V and J ends lost 8 bases and 8 bases, in that order; junction bases with no gene match: 4. This CDR3 reads CASGGQGGEKLFF. In nucleotides, the CDR3 is TGTGCCAGCGGGGGACAGGGGGGAGAAAAACTGTTTTTT. The full variable domain, in which reference TRBV7-6 and TRBJ1-4 provide the parts outside the CDR3, is GAGVSQSPRYKVTKRGQDVALRCDPISGHVSLYWYRQALGQGPEFLTYFNYEAQQDKSGLPNDRFSAERPEGSISTLTIQRTEQRDSAMYRCASGGQGGEKLFFGSGTQLSVL.

This clonotype was seen only a few times. The chain links TRBV5-1 to TRBJ2-7; 10 positions match TRBD2. CDR1 and CDR2 (germline): SGHRS, YFSETQ. This CDR3 contains 16 residues. J gave up 6 bases and V 0 bases, and 9 bases lay outside the gene matches. The CDR3 DNA is TGCGCCAGCAGCTTGGGACTAGCGGGTAGCCTTGGCGAGCAGTACTTC. Translating gives CASSLGLAGSLGEQYF.

The V call is TRBV6-1, the J call TRBJ1-1; D unclear. The CDR3 is 14 residues long. Trimming shortened V by 7 bases and J by 4 bases, and 16 bases separated the two germline ends. Germline V gene lookup returns CDR1 MNHNS and CDR2 SASEGT. CDR3 in DNA: TGTGCCAGCACCTCAGAGGCGGTTCCCACTGAAGCTTTCTTT. This encodes CASTSEAVPTEAFF.

This clonotype was counted between two and nine times. The V gene is TRBV4-1, the J gene TRBJ2-1, with D possibly TRBD2 on 6 matching bases. Trimming removed 0 bases from V and 2 bases from J, with 14 bases in between. The CDR3 sequence is 17 residues long. In germline, CDR1 is MGHRA, CDR2 YSYEKL. CDR3 sequence reads: CASSQETGLAPYNEQFF. The CDR3 DNA reads as TGCGCCAGCAGCCAAGAAACTGGCCTAGCGCCCTACAATGAGCAGTTCTTC.

This clonotype was seen many times. The chain joins TRBV2 to TRBJ1-1, with D hard to call. Germline V CDR1 and CDR2: SNHLY, FYNNEI. The V end was cut by 1 base, the J end by 4 bases, with 10 bases between. The CDR3 loop spans 14 amino acids. The CDR3 DNA follows: TGTGCCAGCAGTGAAGAGCCAAGGAGCACTGAAGCTTTCTTT. Translation: CASSEEPRSTEAFF.

The gene calls are TRBV29-1 and TRBJ1-1; D is uncertain. The CDR3 is 11 amino acids. V lost 5 bases to trimming and J lost 0 bases, with 4 bases between them. The V gene's germline CDR1 is SQVTM and CDR2 ANQGSEA. The CDR3 DNA reads TGCAGCGTTTTGGTGAACACTGAAGCTTTCTTT. This codes for CSVLVNTEAFF. The full variable domain, rest sourced from reference TRBV29-1 and TRBJ1-1, is SAVISQKPSRDICQRGTSLTIQCQVDSQVTMMFWYRQQPGQSLTLIATANQGSEATYESGFVIDKFPISRPNLTFSTLTVSNMSPEDSSIYLCSVLVNTEAFFGQGTRLTVV.

About this clonotype: A read error is possible here, since a much larger clone lies one base away. This rearrangement joins TRBV3-1 to TRBJ1-3; 10 bases map to TRBD1. The CDR3 extends over 14 amino acids. Germline assignment: CDR1 LGHDT and CDR2 YNNKEL (reference sequence). CDR3 region: CASSQRTGGSTIYF. The CDR3 DNA reads as TGTGCCAGCAGCCAAAGGACAGGGGGAAGCACCATATATTTT.

This clonotype was seen at least ten times. The rearrangement links TRBV9 to TRBJ2-2; D gene uncertain. Trimming took 2 bases from V and 4 from J, leaving 3 bases between them. Germline V gives CDR1 SGDLS, CDR2 YYNGEE. CDR3 length: 12 amino acids. CDR3 nucleotide sequence: TGTGCCAGCAGCGTTGGCACCGGGGAGCTGTTTTTT. This sequence encodes CASSVGTGELFF.

This clonotype has ten or more counts. V is TRBV30 and J is TRBJ2-2, with no clear D. The CDR3 loop spans 12 amino acids. Trimming pared 2 bases from V and 6 bases from J, leaving 7 bases between. CDR1 GTSNPN and CDR2 SVGIG come from the germline V gene (reference sequence). DNA for the CDR3: TGTGCCTGGAGTAGGTCGGCCGGGGAGCTGTTTTTT. Protein product: CAWSRSAGELFF.

The chain has TRBV30 and TRBJ2-7; perhaps TRBD1 as D (5 bases). Germline V CDR1 and CDR2: GTSNPN, SVGIG (reference sequence). Trimming shortened V by 0 bases and J by 4 bases, and 7 bases separated the two germline ends. There are 12 residues in the CDR3. The CDR3 sequence: CAWSVGQYEQYF. The CDR3, as DNA: TGTGCCTGGAGTGTAGGACAATACGAGCAGTACTTC.

This clonotype has only a few counts. V gene TRBV19 combines with J gene TRBJ1-1; the D is unclear. V was shortened by 7 bases and J by 4 bases, with 16 bases between the two germline ends. Germline CDR1 is LNHDA and CDR2 is SQIVND (reference sequence). The length of the CDR3 is 14 residues. The CDR3, as DNA: TGTGCCAGTAAGAAAATGCGGGGATCCACTGAAGCTTTCTTT. This sequence encodes CASKKMRGSTEAFF.

Many counts were recorded for this clonotype. The chain uses TRBV7-2 and TRBJ1-2, with TRBD1 matching over 7 bases. CDR1 and CDR2 from the germline V gene are SGHTA and FQGNSA. The length of the CDR3 is 15 residues. V trimming: 0 bases; J trimming: 6 bases; junction bases outside the gene matches: 7. The DNA of the CDR3 is TGTGCCAGCAGCTTAGCTATAGGGGGCACTGATGGCTACACCTTC. Protein sequence: CASSLAIGGTDGYTF. The full variable domain, rest sourced from reference TRBV7-2 and TRBJ1-2, is GAGVSQSPSNKVTEKGKDVELRCDPISGHTALYWYRQSLGQGLEFLIYFQGNSAPDKSGLPSDRFSAERTGGSVSTLTIQRTQQEDSAVYLCASSLAIGGTDGYTFGSGTRLTVV.

This clonotype was seen a handful of times. This may be a read error: a much more frequent sequence differs by one nucleotide. J is TRBJ1-4 and V is TRBV5-4; 7 positions agree with TRBD1. J lost 3 bases, V lost 4 bases, and 6 bases had no gene match. In germline, CDR1 is SGHNT, CDR2 YYREEE (reference sequence). This CDR3 is 15 amino acids long. CDR3 nucleotide sequence: TGTGCCAGCAGCCCAACCGGGACAGCTAATGAAAAACTGTTTTTT. Translated: CASSPTGTANEKLFF.

This sequence joins TRBV9 and TRBJ2-5, with 9 nucleotides matching TRBD2. Per the germline V gene, CDR1 is SGDLS and CDR2 is YYNGEE. The J segment lost 8 bases and the V segment lost 8 bases, leaving 13 bases of the junction unmatched. The CDR3 runs 14 residues. CDR3 nucleotide sequence: TGTGCCAGTTCGAAGGCGGGGGGGCCGGTCACCCAGTACTTC. The encoded protein is CASSKAGGPVTQYF.

This clonotype has ten or more counts. This chain connects TRBV10-2 to TRBJ1-1; no definite D call. V was shortened by 8 bases and J by 0 bases, with 10 bases between the two germline ends. The CDR3 has 13 residues. Germline-derived CDR1 and CDR2 are WSHSY and SAAADI. The DNA of the CDR3 is TGCGCCAGCTGTGGGAGAATGAACACTGAAGCTTTCTTT. As protein: CASCGRMNTEAFF.

This clonotype appeared a few times. The gene calls are TRBV10-3 and TRBJ1-2, with D unclear. The germline V gene encodes CDR1 ENHRY and CDR2 SYGVKD. This CDR3 contains 15 residues. Trimming removed 3 bases at V and 8 bases at J, with 19 bases between. CDR3 in amino acids: CAISDNPAGYTGYTF. As DNA, the CDR3 is TGTGCCATCAGTGACAACCCGGCGGGGTATACGGGCTACACCTTC.

The chain combines TRBV6-5 with TRBJ1-6; D is uncertain. CDR1 and CDR2 (germline): MNHEY, SVGAGI. With 4 bases removed from V and 0 bases from J, the gap between germline ends came to 10 bases. This CDR3 comprises 16 residues. The CDR3 sequence is CASSSFGSSYNSPLHF. Written as DNA, the CDR3 is TGTGCCAGCAGTTCATTTGGTAGCTCCTATAATTCACCCCTCCACTTT.

The genes are TRBV20-1 and TRBJ2-6; D might be TRBD2 (6 bases). This CDR3 contains 15 residues. CDR1 is DFQATT, CDR2 SNEGSKA, per germline (reference sequence). Trimming pared 5 bases from V and 4 bases from J, leaving 15 bases between. This CDR3 reads CSAFDPGVGANVLTF. As DNA, the CDR3 is TGCAGTGCTTTCGACCCGGGGGTGGGGGCCAACGTCCTGACTTTC.

The V and J genes are TRBV9 and TRBJ2-7, with 11 bases that match TRBD1. This CDR3 comprises 15 residues. CDR1 is SGDLS, CDR2 YYNGEE, per germline. With V trimmed by 2 bases and J by 7 bases, 8 bases remained unmatched. The CDR3: CASSVAGQGAGEQYF. CDR3 DNA sequence: TGTGCCAGCAGCGTCGCTGGACAGGGGGCGGGGGAGCAGTACTTC.

This clonotype came up many times. CDR3 sequence: CASSLQGRGETQYF. The CDR3 coding sequence is TGTGCCAGCAGCTTACAGGGGCGTGGAGAGACCCAGTACTTC. The gene calls are TRBV5-6 and TRBJ2-5; 7 bases are a match to TRBD1. Germline CDR1 and CDR2: SGHDT and YYEEEE. The CDR3 runs to 14 residues. The V and J ends lost 2 bases and 4 bases, in that order; junction bases with no gene match: 5. Combining the CDR3 with reference TRBV5-6 and TRBJ2-5 gives the whole variable domain DAGVTQSPTHLIKTRGQQVTLRCSPKSGHDTVSWYQQALGQGPQFIFQYYEEEERQRGNFPDRFSGHQFPNYSSELNVNALLLGDSALYLCASSLQGRGETQYFGPGTRLLVL.

In its sample, this clonotype was seen a few times. A much more abundant neighbour one base away suggests this may be a read error. The chain has TRBV14 and TRBJ2-2; D might be TRBD1 (6 bases). Per germline, CDR1 SGHDN and CDR2 FVKESK. This CDR3 region has 15 residues. V lost 1 base and J lost 1, with 7 bases in between. The CDR3 DNA reads TGTGCCAGCAGCCAAGGACAGGTGAACACCGGGGAGCTGTTTTTT. As protein: CASSQGQVNTGELFF.

Ten or more counts support this clonotype. V gene TRBV12-3 or TRBV12-4 combines with J gene TRBJ2-1, with TRBD2 matching 12 bases. The ends lost 6 bases at V and 5 bases at J; junction bases unmatched: 5. The CDR3 runs to 15 residues. The DNA of the CDR3 is TGTGCCAGCAGCCCGACTAGCGGGGGAAACAATGAGCAGTTCTTC. It specifies CASSPTSGGNNEQFF.

This clonotype was counted ten times or more. The chain uses TRBV6-1 and TRBJ1-1; D is perhaps TRBD1 (5 bases). The germline gives CDR1 MNHNS, CDR2 SASEGT. CDR3 length: 11 amino acids. Trimming pared 1 base from V and 10 bases from J, leaving 7 bases between. The chain's CDR3 is CASSEVGAAFF. The CDR3 nucleotides read TGTGCCAGCAGTGAAGTCGGGGCAGCTTTCTTT.

This clonotype came up many times. The V and J genes are TRBV7-9 and TRBJ1-2; D is uncertain. The CDR3 is made up of 13 amino acids. CDR1 is SEHNR and CDR2 is FQNEAQ in the germline V gene (reference sequence). Trimming stripped 0 bases from V and 5 bases from J, with 7 bases between. This CDR3 reads CASSLARSYGYTF. DNA of the CDR3: TGTGCCAGCAGCTTAGCGCGGAGTTATGGCTACACCTTC.